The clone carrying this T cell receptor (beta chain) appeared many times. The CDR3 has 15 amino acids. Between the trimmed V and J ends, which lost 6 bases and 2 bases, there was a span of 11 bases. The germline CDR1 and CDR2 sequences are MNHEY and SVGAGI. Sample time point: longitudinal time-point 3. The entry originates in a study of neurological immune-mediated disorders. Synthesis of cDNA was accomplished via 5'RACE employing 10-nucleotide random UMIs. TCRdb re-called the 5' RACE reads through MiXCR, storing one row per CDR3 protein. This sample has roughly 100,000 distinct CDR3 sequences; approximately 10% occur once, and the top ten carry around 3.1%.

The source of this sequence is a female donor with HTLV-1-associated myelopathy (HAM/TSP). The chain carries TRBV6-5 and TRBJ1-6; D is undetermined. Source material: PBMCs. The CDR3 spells CASSRTMPYNSPLHF. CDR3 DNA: TGTGCCAGCAGCAGGACGATGCCCTATAATTCACCCCTCCACTTT.